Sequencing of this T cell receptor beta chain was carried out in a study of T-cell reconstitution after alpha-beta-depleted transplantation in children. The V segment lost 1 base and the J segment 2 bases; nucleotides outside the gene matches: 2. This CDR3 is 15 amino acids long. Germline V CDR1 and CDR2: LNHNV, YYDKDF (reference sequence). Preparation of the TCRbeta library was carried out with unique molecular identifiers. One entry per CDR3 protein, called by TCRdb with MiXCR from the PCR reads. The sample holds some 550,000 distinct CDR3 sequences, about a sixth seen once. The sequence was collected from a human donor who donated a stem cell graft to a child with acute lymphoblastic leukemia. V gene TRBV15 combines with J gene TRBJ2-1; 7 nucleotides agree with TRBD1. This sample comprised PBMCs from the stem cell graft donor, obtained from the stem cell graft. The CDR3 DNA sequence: TGTGCCACCAGCAGAGTGACAGGGACCTACAATGAGCAGTTCTTC. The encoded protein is CATSRVTGTYNEQFF.